This T cell receptor beta chain originates from a study of T cell responses to AZD1222 COVID-19 vaccine. Overall study: Pooled together were second doses at about 4 or about 12 weeks. Study-wide findings and caveats: Every sample of the repertoires postdated the peak T cell response. Among AZD1222 vaccinees, only six or seven were seropositive at baseline. Spike as a whole was targeted by vaccine-associated CD4 TCRs, dominant at 160-218 and 743-854.

Only in-frame clones appear in the TCRdb table, and some are missing; sequencing was by immunoSEQ multiplex PCR. The table records under 300,000 clones, approximately 95% of them present only once. Remarks on this clone: Its target is unknown.

This CDR3 region has 15 residues. Germline CDR1 MNHEY, CDR2 SMNVEV (reference sequence). V gave up 3 bases and J gave up 1 base, with 11 bases separating them. The sample consisted of peripheral blood, taken on day 0 of AZD1222 vaccination. The rearrangement uses TRBV27 and TRBJ2-3; no reliable D call. The clonotype comes from an adult in good health. Written as DNA, the CDR3 is TGTGCCAGCAGTTTCGGAAATGTGGGCACAGATACGCAGTATTTT. Protein: CASSFGNVGTDTQYF.